These 18 T cell receptor beta chains share one sample of origin, sequenced in a study of PD-1 blockade in classical Hodgkin lymphoma. TCRdb's table, derived via immunoSEQ multiplex PCR, lists solely in-frame clones and lacks some. The sample lists about 17,000 clones, approximately 90% occurring once. As to time point: newly diagnosed, previously untreated cHL patient sample. Sequenced: peripheral blood mononuclear cells (PBMCs). Every receptor here comes from a human donor with classical Hodgkin lymphoma.

The chain links TRBV6-6 to TRBJ1-2; 9 bases agree with TRBD1. Trimming at V came to 6 bases and at J to 4 bases, leaving 3 bases not matched to a gene. Germline V gene sequence: CDR1 MNHNY, CDR2 SVGAGI (reference sequence). The CDR3 runs 13 residues. CDR3 sequence: CASRKTGGYGYTF. The CDR3, as DNA: TGTGCCAGCAGAAAGACAGGGGGCTATGGCTACACCTTC.

Only a few counts were recorded for this clone. The chain is built from TRBV25-1 and TRBJ2-2; D ambiguous. The V and J ends lost 7 bases and 7 bases respectively, with 10 bases between them. Germline CDR1 and CDR2: MGHDK and SYGVNS. The CDR3 is 12 amino acids. CDR3 amino acids: CASTPSDGELFF. In DNA, the CDR3 is TGTGCCAGCACCCCCTCAGACGGGGAGCTGTTTTTT.

This sequence joins TRBV5-5 and TRBJ2-7, with TRBD1 identical over 8 bases. Losses at the gene ends were 6 bases for V and 7 bases for J; bases not matched to a gene: 9. The CDR3 runs to 13 residues. Germline V gene lookup returns CDR1 SGHKS and CDR2 YYEKEE (reference sequence). The CDR3 nucleotides are TGTGCCAGCACCCCCCGGCAGGGGGCAGAGCAGTACTTC. It translates to CASTPRQGAEQYF. Looking up the rest from reference TRBV5-5 and TRBJ2-7 gives the full variable domain: DAGVTQSPTHLIKTRGQQVTLRCSPISGHKSVSWYQQVLGQGPQFIFQYYEKEERGRGNFPDRFSARQFPNYSSELNVNALLLGDSALYLCASTPRQGAEQYFGPGTRLTVT.

The chain recombines TRBV25-1 with TRBJ2-7; 8 positions agree with TRBD2. Germline assignment: CDR1 MGHDK and CDR2 SYGVNS. This CDR3 region has 13 residues. V trimming: 7 bases; J trimming: 6 bases; junction bases outside the gene matches: 8. As DNA, the CDR3 is TGTGCCAGCATAAGTCTAGCGGGCGTCGAGCAGTACTTC. Its protein product is CASISLAGVEQYF.

The chain couples TRBV7-3 to TRBJ2-3; 8 nucleotides match TRBD2. Germline V CDR1 and CDR2: SGHTA, FQGTGA. After removal of 0 bases from V and 2 bases from J, the junction contained 1 base not matched to a gene. The CDR3 covers 15 residues. The CDR3 nucleotides read TGTGCCAGCAGCTTAACTAGCGGGATCACAGATACGCAGTATTTT. Amino acids: CASSLTSGITDTQYF. Supplemented by reference TRBV7-3 and TRBJ2-3, the full variable domain reads GAGVSQTPSNKVTEKGKYVELRCDPISGHTALYWYRQSLGQGPEFLIYFQGTGAADDSGLPNDRFFAVRPEGSVSTLKIQRTERGDSAVYLCASSLTSGITDTQYFGPGTRLTVL.

V usage is TRBV30 and J usage is TRBJ1-2; unclear D gene. V lost 3 bases, J lost 6 bases, and 5 bases lay in between. Germline V gives CDR1 GTSNPN, CDR2 SVGIG (reference sequence). The length of the CDR3 is 10 residues. In DNA, the CDR3 is TGTGCCTGGAGGGGGAATGGCTACACCTTC. Translated: CAWRGNGYTF.

The table lists this clone with a count of one. V usage is TRBV10-2 and J usage is TRBJ1-5; 7 nucleotides line up with TRBD1. This CDR3 region has 13 residues. Germline V lookup: CDR1 WSHSY, CDR2 SAAADI. With 10 bases clipped from V and 1 base from J, the junction kept 4 bases outside the gene matches. In DNA form, the CDR3 reads TGCGCCACCAAAGGGGGCAGCAATCAGCCCCAGCATTTT. This sequence encodes CATKGGSNQPQHF.

The J gene is TRBJ2-3, the V gene TRBV19; D is perhaps TRBD1 (5 bases). Germline-derived CDR1 and CDR2 are LNHDA and SQIVND (reference sequence). Trimming left V 6 bases short and J 6 bases short, with 10 bases between. The CDR3 is made up of 12 amino acids. The CDR3 sequence: CASRGAIDTQYF. The CDR3, as DNA: TGTGCCAGTAGAGGGGCTATCGATACGCAGTATTTT.

This clone was recorded a few times. This chain connects TRBV7-9 to TRBJ1-1, with 9 bases that match TRBD1. The V segment lost 5 bases and the J segment 4 bases; nucleotides outside the gene matches: 5. CDR1 is SEHNR, CDR2 FQNEAQ, per germline (reference sequence). This CDR3 has 14 residues. Here the CDR3 reads CASSLGQGSTEAFF. CDR3 DNA: TGTGCCAGCAGCCTGGGACAGGGTAGCACTGAAGCTTTCTTT.

The chain employs TRBV25-1 and TRBJ2-7; D remains unclear. The CDR3 has 15 amino acids. CDR1 and CDR2 (germline): MGHDK, SYGVNS. V was trimmed by 5 bases and J by 2 bases, leaving 16 bases between them. CDR3 amino acids: CASSKSARPPYEQYF. Here the CDR3 DNA reads TGTGCCAGCAGTAAAAGCGCCAGGCCCCCCTACGAGCAGTACTTC.

This sequence joins TRBV30 and TRBJ2-7; tentative D call: TRBD2 (6 bases). CDR1 and CDR2 from the germline V gene are GTSNPN and SVGIG (reference sequence). The V gene lost 3 bases and the J gene lost 6 bases, with 12 bases spanning the gap. The CDR3 has 12 amino acids. The CDR3 DNA sequence: TGTGCCTGGAGCGGGAGTTGGGCCGAGCAGTACTTC. Translating gives CAWSGSWAEQYF.

The rearrangement links TRBV5-1 to TRBJ1-3; D is ambiguous. Trimming shortened V by 2 bases and J by 0 bases, and 9 bases separated the two germline ends. Per germline, CDR1 SGHRS and CDR2 YFSETQ. The CDR3 sequence is 15 residues long. CDR3 DNA: TGCGCCAGCAGCTTCACGGGGAGCTCTGGAAACACCATATATTTT. Protein product: CASSFTGSSGNTIYF.

The rearrangement links TRBV7-3 to TRBJ1-1; a weak D match, TRBD1 (5 bases). V was cut by 2 bases and J by 4 bases, with 20 bases left in between. Germline V gene sequence: CDR1 SGHTA, CDR2 FQGTGA. The CDR3 is 17 residues long. The CDR3 loop is CASSLGRQRGFGTEAFF. Written as DNA, the CDR3 is TGTGCCAGCAGCTTAGGACGTCAGCGGGGCTTCGGCACTGAAGCTTTCTTT.

The CDR3 nucleotides are TGTGCCAGTAGTACCGGGACAGGGTGGGGGGAAAAACTGTTTTTT. The encoded protein is CASSTGTGWGEKLFF. The chain carries TRBV19 and TRBJ1-4; 9 bases align to TRBD1. The CDR3 loop spans 15 amino acids. Germline CDR1 is LNHDA and CDR2 is SQIVND (reference sequence). Trimming removed 4 bases from V and 8 bases from J; junction bases left unmatched: 8.

This chain connects TRBV21-1 to TRBJ1-1; TRBD1, as called in the table, went unchecked against the DNA. TRBV21-1 is noted as a pseudogene. The length of the CDR3 is 14 residues. The CDR3 protein is CASIRGPNGTEAFF. The CDR3 region has the DNA TGTGCCAGCATCAGGGGGCCAAATGGAACTGAAGCTTTCTTT.

This clone was seen a single time. The chain carries TRBV15 and TRBJ2-5; no firm D call. V shed 0 bases and J shed 5 bases, with 7 bases lying between them. Germline V lookup: CDR1 LNHNV, CDR2 YYDKDF (reference sequence). This CDR3 has 13 amino acids. CDR3 sequence: CATSRDRLETQYF. In nucleotides, the CDR3 is TGTGCCACCAGCAGAGATCGCCTTGAGACCCAGTACTTC.

The chain employs TRBV29-1 and TRBJ2-1; the D call may be TRBD1 or TRBD2 (5 bases each). Trimming removed 6 bases from V and 5 bases from J, with 14 bases in between. Per the germline V gene, CDR1 is SQVTM and CDR2 is ANQGSEA. The CDR3 is 13 residues long. CDR3 DNA: TGCAGCGTCGAGGGACGGCTCCACAATGAGCAGTTCTTC. This encodes CSVEGRLHNEQFF.

This clone was observed a single time. V usage is TRBV7-9 and J usage is TRBJ1-1; D gene uncertain. CDR1 and CDR2 (germline): SEHNR, FQNEAQ (reference sequence). V lost 1 base and J 5 bases, leaving 8 bases between the germline ends. CDR3 length: 13 residues. CDR3 bases: TGTGCCAGCAGCTTAGAGGAATGGACTGAAGCTTTCTTT. As protein: CASSLEEWTEAFF. Variable domain in full (rest from reference TRBV7-9 and TRBJ1-1): DTGVSQNPRHKITKRGQNVTFRCDPISEHNRLYWYRQTLGQGPEFLTYFQNEAQLEKSRLLSDRFSAERPKGSFSTLEIQRTEQGDSAMYLCASSLEEWTEAFFGQGTRLTVV.